The source of this TCR beta chain is a study of lymphopenia after photon versus proton radiotherapy. Overall study findings and caveats: Larger post-nadir TCR diversity loss correlated inversely with survival in deceased patients.

There are 17 residues in the CDR3. In germline, CDR1 is LNHNV, CDR2 YYDKDF (reference sequence). J lost 4 bases, V lost 4 bases, and 12 bases had no gene match. This clone appeared once. Antigen specificity is unknown. Some clones are missing from TCRdb's copy, which holds only in-frame ones; the method was immunoSEQ multiplex PCR. The repertoire has about 50,000 clones, around 90% of them found once; the top ten carry roughly 17%. This material consisted of peripheral blood, taken from a patient treated with photon-based radiotherapy. The rearrangement uses TRBV15 and TRBJ2-7, with 11 bases identical to TRBD1. This clonotype originated in a woman aged 40-49 years with cholangiocarcinoma. CDR3 sequence reads: CATSTDRGRFLGYEQYF. CDR3 bases: TGTGCCACCAGCACGGACAGGGGGCGATTTTTGGGTTACGAGCAGTACTTC.